A selection of T cell receptor beta chains follows, all from one sample in a study of blood T cell repertoires in COVID-19. Assay: immunoSEQ multiplex PCR; the TCRdb copy retains only in-frame clones and omits some. The sample comprises roughly 80,000 clones, about 85% of which are singletons, and about 5.8% rests with the top ten. Material for sequencing was peripheral blood. The receptors were sampled from a man aged 55 to 70 with active or convalescent COVID-19. Each CDR3 is given with its conserved first and last residue. A D gene is named only where the DNA matches it firmly. Some rows have no size entry. The others give once, few or many, or a class for an expanded clone.

13 TRBJ1-2 few . TRBV20-1 TGCAGTGCTAGTGCCGGGACAAGCTATGGCTACACCTTC CSASAGTSYGYTF
13 TRBJ2-1 . TRBD1 TRBV12-3/TRBV12-4 TGTGCCAGCAGCAAGACAGGGCAGGGTGAGCAGTTCTTC CASSKTGQGEQFF
12 TRBJ1-1 once . TRBV29-1 TGCAGCCAACGGCAGGGGAACACTGAAGCTTTCTTT CSQRQGNTEAFF
15 TRBJ1-6 . . TRBV19 TGTGCCAGTAGTACTTCTTCTGGGCTGGATTCACCCCTCCACTTT CASSTSSGLDSPLHF
15 TRBJ2-7 few TRBD2 TRBV10-3 TGTGCCATCAGTCAGTCCGGGACTAGCGGGAGCGAGCAGTACTTC CAISQSGTSGSEQYF
14 TRBJ1-2 . TRBD1 TRBV27 TGTGCCAGCAGTCCCTCACAGGGGAGGTTTGGCTACACCTTC CASSPSQGRFGYTF
17 TRBJ1-5 . TRBD1 TRBV7-8 TGTGCCAGCAGCCTTAGGGACGTAGGACAGGGAAATCAGCCCCAGCATTTT CASSLRDVGQGNQPQHF
15 TRBJ2-5 . TRBD1 TRBV7-9 TGTGCCAGCAGCTCGTACTCACAGGGGCAAGAGACCCAGTACTTC CASSSYSQGQETQYF
14 TRBJ2-7 . . TRBV11-2 TGTGCCAGCAGCTCCGGAGGGGGCCCCTACGAGCAGTACTTC CASSSGGGPYEQYF
15 TRBJ1-3 . . TRBV30 TGTGCCTGGAGTGTGGATCTGGCGGCTGGAAACACCATATATTTT CAWSVDLAAGNTIYF